The 23 T cell receptor beta chains below all came from one sample that was sequenced in a study of T cells expressing NK-cell markers. TCRdb reprocessed the 5' RACE reads and stores each CDR3 protein as one record, lacking DNA. The sample yields 500,000 to 600,000 distinct CDR3 sequences, of which the top ten take up roughly 3.4%. Sequenced material: blood T cells: a sorted CD56 or NKG2C T cell subset, CD4+ or CD8+ T cells, or bulk PBMC T cells (not recorded which). The source of these receptors is a young man in good health.

The chain employs TRBV20-1 and TRBJ2-3; TCRdb calls TRBD1, which cannot be checked without DNA. CDR3 size: 16 residues. Germline CDR1 is DFQATT and CDR2 is SNEGSKA (reference sequence). The CDR3 spells CSARDGAGASTDTQYF.

This chain joins TRBV15 and TRBJ2-5; without DNA, the TCRdb call of TRBD1 cannot be checked. Germline values: CDR1 LNHNV, CDR2 YYDKDF (reference sequence). The CDR3 spans 17 residues. The CDR3 loop reads CATSRDRDRGIQETQYF.

The chain couples TRBV24-1 to TRBJ2-5; TCRdb designates TRBD1, a call that cannot be tested without DNA. There are 14 residues in the CDR3. Germline lookup yields CDR1 KGHDR and CDR2 SFDVKD. CDR3 amino acids: CATSDKGRQETQYF.

This rearrangement joins TRBV12-3 or TRBV12-4 to TRBJ2-2. CDR3 size: 15 residues. The CDR3 sequence is CASSLVPTSAGELFF.

J is TRBJ2-1 and V is TRBV20-1; the D gene TCRdb calls, TRBD2, cannot be checked with no DNA. CDR1 and CDR2 from the germline V gene are DFQATT and SNEGSKA (reference sequence). The CDR3 is 15 residues long. The CDR3 is CSAWTSGRTVYEQFF.

The genes are TRBV7-9 and TRBJ2-1; without DNA, the TCRdb call of TRBD1 cannot be checked. The CDR3 covers 16 residues. The germline V gene encodes CDR1 SEHNR and CDR2 FQNEAQ (reference sequence). CDR3 protein: CASSPTGDRGRNEQFF.

This rearrangement joins TRBV12-3 or TRBV12-4 to TRBJ2-7; TCRdb proposes TRBD2, but this gene call is untestable without DNA. The CDR3 length is 17 residues. The CDR3 sequence: CASSSPTTSGSSYEQYF.

The chain combines TRBV14 with TRBJ2-1. Per the germline V gene, CDR1 is SGHDN and CDR2 is FVKESK. The CDR3 runs 13 residues. CDR3 protein: CASSQGFRDEQFF.

The chain combines TRBV10-3 with TRBJ2-6; TCRdb's D call, TRBD2, is unchecked because there is no DNA. CDR1 is ENHRY, CDR2 SYGVKD, per germline. This CDR3 spans 18 amino acids. CDR3 sequence: CAIILLAGASSGANVLTF.

The V gene is TRBV5-1, the J gene TRBJ2-7; the TRBD2 assignment by TCRdb is unverifiable without DNA. Germline-derived CDR1 and CDR2 are SGHRS and YFSETQ. The CDR3 loop spans 17 amino acids. CDR3 in amino acids: CASSPGLEGPLSYEQYF.

V and J are TRBV19 and TRBJ1-1; the TCRdb call, TRBD1, lacks DNA for checking. The CDR3 length is 13 residues. CDR1 and CDR2 from the germline V gene are LNHDA and SQIVND (reference sequence). CDR3 sequence: CASSGQGWTEAFF.

This rearrangement joins TRBV9 to TRBJ2-5; TCRdb's D call, TRBD1, is unchecked because there is no DNA. This CDR3 comprises 16 residues. Looked up from germline, CDR1 is SGDLS and CDR2 is YYNGEE. CDR3 protein: CASSVDPGGGRGTQYF.

The chain is built from TRBV5-1 and TRBJ2-3; checking the TCRdb D call of TRBD2 is not possible without DNA. The CDR3 is made up of 19 amino acids. CDR1 and CDR2 (germline): SGHRS, YFSETQ. The CDR3: CASSFLGVGLAGAPDTQYF. Full variable domain (rest looked up from reference TRBV5-1 and TRBJ2-3): KAGVTQTPRYLIKTRGQQVTLSCSPISGHRSVSWYQQTPGQGLQFLFEYFSETQRNKGNFPGRFSGRQFSNSRSEMNVSTLELGDSALYLCASSFLGVGLAGAPDTQYFGPGTRLTVL.

The rearrangement links TRBV29-1 to TRBJ2-3; TCRdb lists TRBD2, though no DNA is available to test this call. Germline V gene lookup returns CDR1 SQVTM and CDR2 ANQGSEA. The CDR3 totals 17 residues. CDR3 residues: CSVEISGRAGGTDTQYF.

The chain is built from TRBV6-1 and TRBJ1-5. The CDR3 covers 14 residues. Germline CDR1 MNHNS, CDR2 SASEGT. The CDR3 loop is CASGTGGGNQPQHF.

The V and J genes are TRBV12-3 or TRBV12-4 and TRBJ2-5; the D call from TCRdb, TRBD1, cannot be confirmed without DNA. This CDR3 is 15 amino acids long. The CDR3 loop reads CASSRDRMGVETQYF.

The V call is TRBV6-2 or TRBV6-3, the J call TRBJ1-2; TCRdb lists TRBD1, though no DNA is available to test this call. This CDR3 is 15 amino acids long. The germline gives CDR1 MNHEY, CDR2 SVGEGT. This CDR3 reads CASSLLRDRSDGYTF.

The CDR3 here is CSASPLSDSSGANVLTF. The chain links TRBV20-1 to TRBJ2-6. The CDR3 has 17 residues. Germline loops: CDR1 DFQATT, CDR2 SNEGSKA (reference sequence).

This rearrangement joins TRBV27 to TRBJ1-5; the D call from TCRdb, TRBD1, cannot be confirmed without DNA. The CDR3 consists of 15 residues. CDR1 MNHEY and CDR2 SMNVEV come from the germline V gene (reference sequence). This CDR3 is CASSLYRGRDQPQHF.

The chain combines TRBV7-9 with TRBJ1-2. The CDR3 loop spans 13 amino acids. Germline V lookup: CDR1 SEHNR, CDR2 FQNEAQ (reference sequence). The CDR3 here is CASSLGLAHGYTF.

V gene TRBV24-1 combines with J gene TRBJ2-2; TCRdb reports TRBD2, a call that lacks DNA to check it against. Germline lookup yields CDR1 KGHDR and CDR2 SFDVKD. The CDR3 contains 17 residues. CDR3 amino acids: CATSDLRQQPNTGELFF.

This chain links TRBV7-6 with TRBJ2-5; TCRdb's D call, TRBD2, is unchecked because there is no DNA. The CDR3 spans 16 residues. Germline values: CDR1 SGHVS, CDR2 FNYEAQ. The CDR3 loop is CASSAFRGAGKETQYF. The whole variable domain, filled in from reference TRBV7-6 and TRBJ2-5, reads GAGVSQSPRYKVTKRGQDVALRCDPISGHVSLYWYRQALGQGPEFLTYFNYEAQQDKSGLPNDRFSAERPEGSISTLTIQRTEQRDSAMYRCASSAFRGAGKETQYFGPGTRLLVL.

The chain links TRBV5-1 to TRBJ2-1; no DNA is available, so the TRBD1 call from TCRdb remains unchecked. The germline V gene has CDR1 SGHRS and CDR2 YFSETQ. The CDR3 runs 15 residues. The chain's CDR3 is CASSPGTGVYNEQFF.